This T cell receptor beta chain came from a study of T-cell reconstitution after alpha-beta-depleted transplantation in children (dated by TCRdb to 2016 to 2017). As for the study more broadly: The study quantitatively tracked T-cell immune reconstitution after TCRalphabeta/CD19-depleted allogeneic hematopoietic cell transplantation in children using TCR repertoire profiling.

V is pared back by 10 bases and J by 0 bases, with 15 bases lying between the germline termini. CDR1 SGHTA and CDR2 FQGNSA were looked up in the germline V gene. From cysteine to phenylalanine, the CDR3 is 14 amino acids long. The entry retains the CDR3 DNA only, 42 bases that are in frame from base 1. This clonotype showed up many times. The antigen it binds to is not known. No base quality values were provided; no much bigger clone lies one nucleotide off. Library prep was done by PCR. Sequencing used an Illumina HiSeq 2500. TCR libraries were prepared with molecular barcoding, using unique molecular identifiers to normalize TCRbeta repertoire quantification. TCRdb handled the public reads itself, with Q25 trimming in fastp and clone calling in MiXCR, and kept productive beta chains. Each entry is one CDR3 protein sequence, shown with its most common DNA and genes. The table for this sample lists under 450,000 distinct CDR3 sequences; 10% to 15% of them were counted only once. The biggest ten clones account for roughly 4.5% of the sample.

The rearrangement combines TRBV7-2 with TRBJ1-1; the best D guess is TRBD1, with 5 bases matching. The input for sequencing was PBMCs, taken from the stem cell graft. This TCR was sampled from a human donor who donated a stem cell graft to a child with Fanconi anemia. Here the CDR3 is given as CATGRPILNTEAFF. Read as DNA, the sequence is TGTGCCACAGGGCGGCCCATTCTGAACACTGAAGCTTTCTTT.